The present entry profiles one T cell receptor beta chain with its context. The data are from a study of blood T cell repertoires in COVID-19. At the level of the study: Samples of COVID-19 (acute and convalescent) were obtained from the United States, Italy and Spain. Sources were T cells, B-cell-depleted T cells, or PBMCs; the material itself was cDNA or gDNA.

As originally analysed: Amplifying reference gene primers gave estimates of nucleated cell counts. Generated by immunoSEQ multiplex PCR, the TCRdb table keeps only in-frame clones and is missing some. Clone size and the V and J calls come from that table; the DNA yielded D and trimming. The data contain 150,000 to 200,000 clones, 82% of them seen just once; the ten biggest clones take up around 7%. This CDR3 is 13 amino acids long. Per germline, CDR1 SGHNT and CDR2 YENEEA. The V and J ends lost 5 bases and 8 bases, in that order; junction bases with no gene match: 3. This clonotype originated in a woman between 40 and 50 years old with COVID-19, enrolled during active disease. The chain carries TRBV11-3 and TRBJ2-1; 10 positions agree with TRBD2. Material: peripheral blood. CDR3 amino acids: CASSGGTSDEQFF. The CDR3, as DNA: TGTGCCAGCAGCGGGGGGACTAGCGATGAGCAGTTCTTC.